This TCR beta chain was captured by sequencing in a study of control samples from healthy donors and cancer patients. This clone was picked up one time. The method was immunoSEQ multiplex PCR; TCRdb's version includes in-frame clones alone and lacks a portion of them. The table lists approximately 30,000 clones, around nine tenths of them singletons. This CDR3 contains 13 residues. Trimming took off 0 bases at V and 12 bases at J, with 15 bases between the two ends. Germline-derived CDR1 and CDR2 are SGHRS and YFSETQ. Sequenced sample: PBMCs. This TCR was recovered from a woman between 40 and 55 years old with lung cancer. The chain recombines TRBV5-1 with TRBJ1-2; D is undetermined. CDR3 protein: CASSLDRALTHTF. CDR3 coding DNA: TGCGCCAGCAGCTTGGACCGGGCCCTCACACACACCTTC.